These 26 T cell receptor beta chains share one sample of origin, sequenced in a study of T cell repertoires in cytomegalovirus infection. Their specific antigens are unknown. TCRdb itself ran the reads through MiXCR, one entry per CDR3 protein. This sample has 900,000 to 950,000 distinct CDR3 sequences, with less than 40% found just once. Sequences were derived from cultured CD8+ T cells from PBMCs, sampled from culture after CMV antigen stimulation. These receptors all stem from a human donor in good health (CMV status not recorded). Some clones in this sample may be carry-over from other donors' samples.

This clonotype was detected only a few times. The chain is built from TRBV4-1 and TRBJ1-2; D possibly corresponds to TRBD1 (5 bases). Germline loops: CDR1 MGHRA, CDR2 YSYEKL. CDR3 length: 17 residues. V was shortened by 0 bases and J by 6 bases, with 20 bases between the two germline ends. This CDR3 is CASSQDTLDSGMHGYTF. The CDR3 nucleotides read TGCGCCAGCAGCCAAGATACCTTGGACTCAGGGATGCATGGCTACACCTTC.

V is TRBV9 and J is TRBJ1-2; D is unresolved. The germline V and J ends were trimmed by 5 bases and 8 bases, with 10 bases remaining between them. The germline CDR1 and CDR2 sequences are SGDLS and YYNGEE. CDR3 length: 11 residues. The CDR3 is CASRTLGGYTF. Written as DNA, the CDR3 is TGTGCCAGCAGGACTTTGGGGGGCTACACCTTC.

This clonotype occurred a few times. The chain has TRBV24-1 and TRBJ2-5; D not certain. Germline V gene sequence: CDR1 KGHDR, CDR2 SFDVKD. This CDR3 region has 12 residues. V lost 4 bases, J lost 7 bases, and 9 bases lay in between. The chain's CDR3 is CATSDTSGTQYF. The CDR3 nucleotides read TGTGCCACCAGTGACACCTCAGGGACCCAGTACTTC.

This chain joins TRBV2 and TRBJ2-7; D is perhaps TRBD2 (5 bases). V was shortened by 3 bases and J by 0 bases, with 12 bases between the two germline ends. The CDR3 has 15 residues. Germline-derived CDR1 and CDR2 are SNHLY and FYNNEI. CDR3 DNA sequence: TGTGCCAGCAGTGATACGACGGGGAGCTCCTACGAGCAGTACTTC. It specifies CASSDTTGSSYEQYF.

This clonotype was counted a few times. A junction boundary mismatches the germline segment, possibly from a read error. The chain joins TRBV14 to TRBJ2-5; TRBD1 might be the D (6 bases). This CDR3 contains 15 residues. The germline V gene has CDR1 SGHDN and CDR2 FVKESK. The CDR3: CASSQGDTYQEAQYF. The DNA of the CDR3 is TGTGCCAGCAGCCAAGGGGACACATACCAAGAGGCCCAGTACTTC. Looking up the rest from reference TRBV14 and TRBJ2-5 gives the full variable domain: EAGVTQFPSHSVIEKGQTVTLRCDPISGHDNLYWYRRVMGKEIKFLLHFVKESKQDESGMPNNRFLAERTGGTYSTLKVQPAELEDSGVYFCASSQGDTYQEAQYFGPGTRLLVL.

A few counts support this clonotype. The V and J genes are TRBV27 and TRBJ2-1, with D perhaps matching TRBD2 (6 bases). Germline V CDR1 and CDR2: MNHEY, SMNVEV (reference sequence). Trimming removed 5 bases from V and 2 bases from J, with 16 bases in between. The CDR3 has 16 residues. CDR3: CASSPGLPITYNEQFF. CDR3 DNA: TGTGCCAGCAGTCCGGGACTTCCGATTACCTACAATGAGCAGTTCTTC.

This clonotype was seen repeatedly, ten times or more. The chain recombines TRBV7-9 with TRBJ2-7, with 10 bases matching TRBD2. V lost 5 bases and J lost 0; bases outside the gene matches: 7. This CDR3 has 16 residues. Per the germline V gene, CDR1 is SEHNR and CDR2 is FQNEAQ (reference sequence). The CDR3 here is CASSPLAGATSYEQYF. DNA of the CDR3: TGTGCCAGCAGCCCTCTAGCGGGGGCCACCTCCTACGAGCAGTACTTC. Based on the CDR3 plus reference TRBV7-9 and TRBJ2-7, the full variable domain is DTGVSQNPRHKITKRGQNVTFRCDPISEHNRLYWYRQTLGQGPEFLTYFQNEAQLEKSRLLSDRFSAERPKGSFSTLEIQRTEQGDSAMYLCASSPLAGATSYEQYFGPGTRLTVT.

This clonotype was seen at least ten times. V gene TRBV6-2 or TRBV6-3 combines with J gene TRBJ2-7; D is uncertain. The V gene's germline CDR1 is MNHEY and CDR2 SVGEGT. CDR3 size: 15 residues. With 0 bases removed from V and 3 bases from J, the gap between germline ends came to 12 bases. CDR3 region: CASSYSMNYIYEQYV. Here the CDR3 DNA reads TGTGCCAGCAGTTACTCGATGAACTACATCTACGAGCAGTACGTC.

The chain is built from TRBV7-3 and TRBJ2-1; D call uncertain. Germline loops: CDR1 SGHTA, CDR2 FQGTGA. The CDR3 is 15 residues long. The V gene lost 4 bases and the J gene lost 1 base, with 11 bases spanning the gap. Written as DNA, the CDR3 is TGTGCCAGCAGCTCCCAGTATCTTTCCTACAATGAGCAGTTCTTC. It translates to CASSSQYLSYNEQFF.

This clonotype was picked up a small number of times. This chain uses TRBV20-1 with TRBJ1-1, with a weak D call TRBD1 (5 bases). The CDR3 has 13 residues. Trimming removed 0 bases from V and 5 bases from J, with 10 bases in between. The germline gives CDR1 DFQATT, CDR2 SNEGSKA (reference sequence). The CDR3 bases are TGCAGTGCTAGAGATACAGGAGGTACTGAAGCTTTCTTT. Its protein is CSARDTGGTEAFF.

This clonotype has only a few counts. The rearrangement uses TRBV6-2 or TRBV6-3 and TRBJ2-7; TRBD1 is a possible D gene (6 bases). This CDR3 comprises 16 residues. V lost 4 bases, J lost 5 bases, and 21 bases lay in between. CDR1 MNHEY and CDR2 SVGEGT come from the germline V gene. CDR3 sequence reads: CASSSSLPTGSHEQYV. CDR3 nucleotides: TGTGCCAGCAGTTCCTCGCTCCCTACAGGGTCGCACGAGCAGTACGTC.

This clonotype has just one count. The chain links TRBV7-9 to TRBJ2-2; the D is unclear. CDR1 is SEHNR, CDR2 FQNEAQ, per germline (reference sequence). CDR3 length: 15 amino acids. V was trimmed by 4 bases and J by 1 base, leaving 10 bases between them. The CDR3 protein is CASSSDWENTGELFF. As DNA, the CDR3 is TGTGCCAGCAGCTCCGACTGGGAGAACACCGGGGAGCTGTTTTTT. The entire variable domain, with the rest obtained from reference TRBV7-9 and TRBJ2-2, is as follows: DTGVSQNPRHKITKRGQNVTFRCDPISEHNRLYWYRQTLGQGPEFLTYFQNEAQLEKSRLLSDRFSAERPKGSFSTLEIQRTEQGDSAMYLCASSSDWENTGELFFGEGSRLTVL.

The rearrangement links TRBV11-2 to TRBJ2-7; 8 nucleotides agree with TRBD1. V dropped 6 bases and J dropped 3; count of bases not matched to a gene: 10. Per germline, CDR1 SGHAT and CDR2 FQNNGV. The CDR3 contains 15 residues. CDR3 amino acids: CASRDRGLGSYEQYF. Here the CDR3 DNA reads TGTGCCAGCAGAGACAGGGGATTGGGGAGCTACGAGCAGTACTTC.

This chain connects TRBV6-1 to TRBJ1-1, with unresolved D. Trimming cost V 2 bases and J 10 bases, with 11 bases left between them. From germline, CDR1 is MNHNS and CDR2 SASEGT. The CDR3 covers 12 residues. CDR3 in DNA: TGTGCCAGCAGTGAATGGGTGGGTTTAGCTTTCTTT. It codes for CASSEWVGLAFF.

V gene TRBV9 combines with J gene TRBJ2-3; TRBD2 might be the D (7 bases). The CDR3 length is 16 residues. Germline lookup yields CDR1 SGDLS and CDR2 YYNGEE. Trimming stripped 0 bases from V and 2 bases from J, with 13 bases between. The CDR3 loop reads CASSVGGGGPTDTQYF. The DNA for the CDR3 is TGTGCCAGCAGCGTAGGGGGAGGGGGACCCACAGATACGCAGTATTTT.

This clonotype was counted a few times. The chain combines TRBV7-3 with TRBJ2-1, with 9 bases aligning to TRBD2. This CDR3 contains 14 residues. Germline V gene data show CDR1 as SGHTA and CDR2 as FQGTGA. V was pared by 2 bases and J by 9 bases, with 5 bases of the junction left unmatched. The CDR3: CASSLGGGATEQFF. Written as DNA, the CDR3 is TGTGCCAGCAGCTTAGGCGGGGGGGCCACTGAGCAGTTCTTC.

This clonotype was counted only a few times. The V and J genes are TRBV4-3 and TRBJ2-2; the D gene is possibly TRBD1 (6 bases). The V gene's germline CDR1 is LGHNA and CDR2 YSLEER. The CDR3 contains 13 residues. Trimming stripped 4 bases from V and 13 bases from J, with 16 bases between. CDR3 in DNA: TGCGCCAGCAGCCGAGATACAGGGTTCGGGCTGTTTTTT. Its protein product is CASSRDTGFGLFF.

This clonotype was seen a handful of times. This sequence joins TRBV7-9 and TRBJ2-3; D may be TRBD2 (6 bases). Germline CDR1 and CDR2: SEHNR and FQNEAQ (reference sequence). V lost 5 bases to trimming and J lost 0 bases, with 18 bases between them. The CDR3 has 17 residues. This CDR3 reads CASSPPREISSTDTQYF. The CDR3 DNA reads as TGTGCCAGCAGCCCTCCCCGGGAGATCTCTAGCACAGATACGCAGTATTTT.

This clonotype was detected ten times or more. The CDR3 nucleotides read TGTGCCAGCAGCCCTATGGATGACATTCAGTACTTC. Protein: CASSPMDDIQYF. J is TRBJ2-4 and V is TRBV12-3 or TRBV12-4; no clear D gene. Trimming stripped 6 bases from V and 8 bases from J, with 11 bases between. This CDR3 region has 12 residues.

V gene TRBV10-3 combines with J gene TRBJ1-1; no firm D call. The CDR3 sequence is 13 residues long. V lost 4 bases, J lost 4 bases, and 10 bases lay in between. Germline CDR1 and CDR2: ENHRY and SYGVKD. The CDR3 here is CAISAGSSTEAFF. The CDR3 DNA follows: TGTGCCATCAGTGCGGGGTCTTCCACTGAAGCTTTCTTT.

This clonotype was found a few times. The CDR3 DNA is TGTGCCAGCAGCCCGACCTCGGCTAATGAAAAACTGTTTTTT. Translated, it gives CASSPTSANEKLFF. The gene calls are TRBV6-6 and TRBJ1-4; D remains unclear. The germline gives CDR1 MNHNY, CDR2 SVGAGI (reference sequence). Trimming removed 6 bases from V and 3 bases from J, with 11 bases in between. This CDR3 has 14 residues.

V and J are TRBV7-4 and TRBJ1-2; D call uncertain. CDR3 length: 14 amino acids. The V end was cut by 4 bases, the J end by 2 bases, with 11 bases between. Germline CDR1 reads SGHVT; CDR2 reads SQSDAQ. This chain's CDR3 is CASSSQALNYGYTF. The CDR3, as DNA: TGTGCCAGCAGCTCGCAGGCCCTCAACTATGGCTACACCTTC.

The table lists this clonotype with a few counts. This rearrangement joins TRBV28 to TRBJ1-6, with a weak D call TRBD1 (5 bases). Germline V lookup: CDR1 MDHEN, CDR2 SYDVKM. V gave up 7 bases and J gave up 7 bases, with 17 bases separating them. The CDR3 runs 15 residues. CDR3 nucleotides: TGTGCCAGCAACATCGACACCACAGGAAATTCACCCCTCCACTTT. Amino acid sequence: CASNIDTTGNSPLHF.

The genes are TRBV4-3 and TRBJ2-1; tentatively, D is TRBD2 (6 bases). Trimming cost V 5 bases and J 10 bases, with 18 bases left between them. The CDR3 runs to 14 residues. Germline V gives CDR1 LGHNA, CDR2 YSLEER. The CDR3 region is CASSGGRYSGEQFF. The CDR3 DNA is TGCGCCAGCAGCGGAGGGCGGTATTCAGGCGAGCAGTTCTTC.

This clonotype has a single count. The V gene is TRBV2, the J gene TRBJ2-1, with TRBD1 matching 7 bases. This CDR3 spans 17 amino acids. V was pared by 3 bases and J by 0 bases, with 8 bases of the junction left unmatched. Germline V gene data show CDR1 as SNHLY and CDR2 as FYNNEI. The CDR3 reads CASSDDDRASSYNEQFF. CDR3 sequence (DNA): TGTGCCAGCAGTGACGATGACAGGGCCAGCTCCTACAATGAGCAGTTCTTC.

V and J are TRBV6-6 and TRBJ2-7; 12 bases are a match to TRBD2. The CDR3 runs to 16 residues. The V segment lost 4 bases and the J segment 2 bases; nucleotides outside the gene matches: 6. Looked up from germline, CDR1 is MNHNY and CDR2 is SVGAGI (reference sequence). CDR3 protein: CASSSTSGGYPYEQYF. In DNA form, the CDR3 reads TGTGCCAGCAGTTCGACTAGCGGGGGCTACCCCTACGAGCAGTACTTC.